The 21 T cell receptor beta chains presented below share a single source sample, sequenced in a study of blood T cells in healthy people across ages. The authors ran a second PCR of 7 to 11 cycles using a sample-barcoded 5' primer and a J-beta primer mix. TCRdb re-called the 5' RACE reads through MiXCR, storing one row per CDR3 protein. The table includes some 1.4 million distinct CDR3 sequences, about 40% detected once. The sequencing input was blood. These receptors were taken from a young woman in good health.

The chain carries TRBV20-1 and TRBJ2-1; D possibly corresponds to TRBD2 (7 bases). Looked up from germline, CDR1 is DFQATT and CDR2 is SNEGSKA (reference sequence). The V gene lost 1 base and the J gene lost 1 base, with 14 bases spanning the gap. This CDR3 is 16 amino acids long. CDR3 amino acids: CSARVREGGSYNEQFF. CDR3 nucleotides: TGCAGTGCTAGAGTGAGGGAGGGGGGGTCCTACAATGAGCAGTTCTTC.

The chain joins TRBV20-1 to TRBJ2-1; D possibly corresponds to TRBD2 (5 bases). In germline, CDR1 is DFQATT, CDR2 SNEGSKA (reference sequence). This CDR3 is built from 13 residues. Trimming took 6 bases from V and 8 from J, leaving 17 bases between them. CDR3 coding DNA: TGCAGTGCGCCTAACGAGGGCGGTCATGAGCAGTTCTTC. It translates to CSAPNEGGHEQFF.

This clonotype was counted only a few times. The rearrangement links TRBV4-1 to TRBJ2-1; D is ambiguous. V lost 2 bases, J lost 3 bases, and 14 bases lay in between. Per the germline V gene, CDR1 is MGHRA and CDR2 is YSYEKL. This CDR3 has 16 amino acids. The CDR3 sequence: CASSQSPGPVYNEQFF. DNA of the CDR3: TGCGCCAGCAGCCAATCACCCGGGCCGGTCTACAATGAGCAGTTCTTC.

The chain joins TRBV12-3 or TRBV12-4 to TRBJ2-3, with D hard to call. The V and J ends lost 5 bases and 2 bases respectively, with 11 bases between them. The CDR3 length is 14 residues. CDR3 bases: TGTGCCAGCAGTCCCGTCGCGACCACAGATACGCAGTATTTT. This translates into CASSPVATTDTQYF.

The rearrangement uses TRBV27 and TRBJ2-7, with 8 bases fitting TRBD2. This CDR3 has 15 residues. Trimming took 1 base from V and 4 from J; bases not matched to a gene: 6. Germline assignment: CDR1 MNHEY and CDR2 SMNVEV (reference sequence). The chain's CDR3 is CASSLFGGGTYEQYF. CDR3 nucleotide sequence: TGTGCCAGCAGTTTATTCGGCGGGGGGACTTACGAGCAGTACTTC.

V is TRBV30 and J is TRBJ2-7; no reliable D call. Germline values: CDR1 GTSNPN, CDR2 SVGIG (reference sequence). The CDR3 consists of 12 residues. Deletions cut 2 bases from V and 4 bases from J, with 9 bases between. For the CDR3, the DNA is TGTGCCTGGAGTACCGTCGGGTACGAGCAGTACTTC. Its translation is CAWSTVGYEQYF.

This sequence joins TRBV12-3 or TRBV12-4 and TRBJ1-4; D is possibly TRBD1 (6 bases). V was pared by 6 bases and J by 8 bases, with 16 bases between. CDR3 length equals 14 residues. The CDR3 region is CASSQGWIREKLFF. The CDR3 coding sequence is TGTGCCAGCAGCCAGGGGTGGATAAGGGAAAAACTGTTTTTT.

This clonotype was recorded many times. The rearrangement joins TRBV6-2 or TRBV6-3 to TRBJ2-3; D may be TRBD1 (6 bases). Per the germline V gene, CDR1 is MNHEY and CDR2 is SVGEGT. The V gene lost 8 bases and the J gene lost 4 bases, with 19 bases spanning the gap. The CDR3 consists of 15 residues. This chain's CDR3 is CASGSLWTVPDTQYF. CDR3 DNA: TGTGCCAGCGGGAGCCTTTGGACAGTACCAGATACGCAGTATTTT.

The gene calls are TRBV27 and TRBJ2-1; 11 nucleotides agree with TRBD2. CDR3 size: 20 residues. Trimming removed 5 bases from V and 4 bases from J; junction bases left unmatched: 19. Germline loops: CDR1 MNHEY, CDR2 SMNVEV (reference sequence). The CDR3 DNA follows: TGTGCCAGCAGTACCCTAGCGGGGGGCCGCGACCACAAACTGTACAATGAGCAGTTCTTC. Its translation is CASSTLAGGRDHKLYNEQFF.

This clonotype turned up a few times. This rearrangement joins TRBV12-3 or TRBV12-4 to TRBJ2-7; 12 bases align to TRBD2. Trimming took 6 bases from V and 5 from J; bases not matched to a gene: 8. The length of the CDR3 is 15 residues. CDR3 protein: CASRPSGRASDEQYF. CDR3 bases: TGTGCCAGCAGGCCTAGCGGGAGGGCATCCGACGAGCAGTACTTC.

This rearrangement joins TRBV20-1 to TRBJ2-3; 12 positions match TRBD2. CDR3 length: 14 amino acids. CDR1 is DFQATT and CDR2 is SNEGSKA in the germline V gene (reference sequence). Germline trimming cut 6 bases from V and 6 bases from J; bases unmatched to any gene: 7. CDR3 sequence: CSAKTSGSVDTQYF. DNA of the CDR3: TGCAGTGCCAAGACTAGCGGGAGTGTGGATACGCAGTATTTT.

CDR3 sequence: CAIRAANQETQYF. Written as DNA, the CDR3 is TGTGCCATCAGGGCAGCTAACCAAGAGACCCAGTACTTC. This chain links TRBV10-3 with TRBJ2-5; D is undetermined. Germline assignment: CDR1 ENHRY and CDR2 SYGVKD. Trimming pared 6 bases from V and 0 bases from J, leaving 8 bases between. The CDR3 length is 13 residues.

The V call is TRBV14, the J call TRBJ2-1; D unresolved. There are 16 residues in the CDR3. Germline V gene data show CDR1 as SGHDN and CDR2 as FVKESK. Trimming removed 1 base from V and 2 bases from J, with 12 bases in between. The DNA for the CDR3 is TGTGCCAGCAGCCAAGTGCCCCGCCGGCCCTACAATGAGCAGTTCTTC. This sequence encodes CASSQVPRRPYNEQFF.

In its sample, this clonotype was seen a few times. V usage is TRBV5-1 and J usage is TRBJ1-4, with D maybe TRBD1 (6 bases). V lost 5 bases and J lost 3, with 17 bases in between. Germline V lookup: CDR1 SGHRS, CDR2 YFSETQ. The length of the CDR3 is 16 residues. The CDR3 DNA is TGCGCCAGCAGTCATGGTAGGGGGAATGCTAATGAAAAACTGTTTTTT. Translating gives CASSHGRGNANEKLFF.

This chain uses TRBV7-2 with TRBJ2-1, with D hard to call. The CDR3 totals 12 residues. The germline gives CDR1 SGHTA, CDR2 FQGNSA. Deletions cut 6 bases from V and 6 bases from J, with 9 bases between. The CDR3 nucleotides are TGTGCCAGCAGGGGCGTCCCCAATGAGCAGTTCTTC. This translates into CASRGVPNEQFF.

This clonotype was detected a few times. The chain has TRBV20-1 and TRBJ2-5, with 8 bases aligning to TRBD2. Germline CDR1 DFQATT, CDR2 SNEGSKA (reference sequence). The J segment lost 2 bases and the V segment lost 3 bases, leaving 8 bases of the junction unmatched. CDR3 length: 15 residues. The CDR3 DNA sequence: TGCAGTGCTAGTTTAAGCGGGGGAGTTCAAGAGACCCAGTACTTC. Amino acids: CSASLSGGVQETQYF.

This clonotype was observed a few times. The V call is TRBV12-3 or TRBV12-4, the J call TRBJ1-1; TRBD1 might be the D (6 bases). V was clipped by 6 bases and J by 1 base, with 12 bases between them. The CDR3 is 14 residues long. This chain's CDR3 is CASSHSGENTEAFF. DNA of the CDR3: TGTGCCAGCAGCCATTCAGGGGAGAACACTGAAGCTTTCTTT.

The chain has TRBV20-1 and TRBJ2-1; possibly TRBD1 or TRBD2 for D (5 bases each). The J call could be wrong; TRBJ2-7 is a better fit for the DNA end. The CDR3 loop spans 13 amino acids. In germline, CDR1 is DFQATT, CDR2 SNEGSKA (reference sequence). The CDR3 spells CSARDHTYNEQYF. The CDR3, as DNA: TGCAGTGCCCGGGACCACACCTACAATGAGCAGTACTTC.

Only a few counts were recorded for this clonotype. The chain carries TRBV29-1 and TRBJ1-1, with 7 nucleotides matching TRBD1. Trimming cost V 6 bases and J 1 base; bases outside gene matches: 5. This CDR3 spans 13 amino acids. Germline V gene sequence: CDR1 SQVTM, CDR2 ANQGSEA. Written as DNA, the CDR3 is TGCAGCGTGCCTGGACAGGCGAACACTGAAGCTTTCTTT. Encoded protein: CSVPGQANTEAFF. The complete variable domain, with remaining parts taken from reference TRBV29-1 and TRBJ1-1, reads SAVISQKPSRDICQRGTSLTIQCQVDSQVTMMFWYRQQPGQSLTLIATANQGSEATYESGFVIDKFPISRPNLTFSTLTVSNMSPEDSSIYLCSVPGQANTEAFFGQGTRLTVV.

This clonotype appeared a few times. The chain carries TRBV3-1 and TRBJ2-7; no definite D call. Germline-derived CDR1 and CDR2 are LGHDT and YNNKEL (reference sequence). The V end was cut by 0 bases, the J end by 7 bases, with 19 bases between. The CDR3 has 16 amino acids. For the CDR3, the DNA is TGTGCCAGCAGCCAAGAAGGAACGTTCGGCGGCAATGAGCAGTACTTC. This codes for CASSQEGTFGGNEQYF.

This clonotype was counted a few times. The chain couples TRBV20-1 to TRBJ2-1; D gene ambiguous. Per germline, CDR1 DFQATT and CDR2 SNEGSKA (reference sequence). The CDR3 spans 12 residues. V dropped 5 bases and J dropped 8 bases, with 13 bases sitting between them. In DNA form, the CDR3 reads TGCAGTGCTCTCCCCCCTGGCCATGAGCAGTTCTTC. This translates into CSALPPGHEQFF.